This T cell receptor beta chain was sequenced in a study of OX40 agonist ivuxolimab in advanced cancers. The repertoire was sequenced with immunoSEQ multiplex PCR; TCRdb's copy has only in-frame clones and lacks some. The repertoire includes approximately 120,000 clones, approximately 90% of them detected once, and around 0.81% sits in the top ten. Germline V lookup: CDR1 SNHLY, CDR2 FYNNEI. V was cut by 6 bases and J by 0 bases, with 11 bases left in between. The CDR3 spans 14 residues. The chain couples TRBV2 to TRBJ1-1; D not resolved. The sample here was CD4+ or CD8+ T cells sorted from blood, taken in a trial of the OX40 agonist ivuxolimab. The clonotype originates from an adult with an advanced solid tumor such as melanoma, head and neck, liver or kidney cancer. CDR3 nucleotide sequence: TGTGCCAGCAGGGTGGATCCCATGAACACTGAAGCTTTCTTT. Residues: CASRVDPMNTEAFF.